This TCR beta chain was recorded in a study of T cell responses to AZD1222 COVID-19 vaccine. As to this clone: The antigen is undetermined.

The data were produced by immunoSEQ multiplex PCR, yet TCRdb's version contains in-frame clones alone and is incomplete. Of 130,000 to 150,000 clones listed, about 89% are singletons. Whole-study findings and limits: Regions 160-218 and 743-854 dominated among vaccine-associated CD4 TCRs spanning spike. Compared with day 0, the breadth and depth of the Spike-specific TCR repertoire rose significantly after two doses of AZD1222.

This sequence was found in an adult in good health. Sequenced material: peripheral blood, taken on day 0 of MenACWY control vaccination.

The CDR3 nucleotides are TGCGCCAGCAGCCAAGAGTGGGGCGGGCCCCAGCATTTT. This gives the protein CASSQEWGGPQHF. V and J are TRBV4-1 and TRBJ1-5; perhaps TRBD1 as D (5 bases). CDR3 size: 13 residues. CDR1 MGHRA and CDR2 YSYEKL come from the germline V gene. V was pared by 0 bases and J by 9 bases, with 9 bases between.